These T cell receptor beta chains were read from a single sample in a study of T-cell reconstitution after alpha-beta-depleted transplantation in children. TCRdb processed the PCR reads anew with MiXCR; each CDR3 protein has one entry. The sample has 75,000 to 100,000 distinct CDR3 sequences, about 8% seen once. The input for sequencing was PBMCs from the stem cell graft donor, taken from the stem cell graft. The receptors originated from a human donor who donated a stem cell graft to a child with congenital amegakaryocytic thrombocytopenia. The CDR3 runs from the conserved cysteine through the conserved F or W. D genes are given only for firm matches. Expanded clones get a size class; other rows say once, few or many, or leave the size out.

V gene: TRBV7-9; D gene: -; J gene: TRBJ2-1; clone size: many; CDR3 protein: CASSFGTSGWDEQFF; CDR3 DNA: TGTGCCAGCAGCTTCGGGACTTCCGGCTGGGATGAGCAGTTCTTC
V gene: TRBV6-4; D gene: -; J gene: TRBJ2-1; clone size: many; CDR3 protein: CASSEAHWEQFF; CDR3 DNA: TGTGCCAGCAGTGAGGCCCATTGGGAGCAGTTCTTC
V gene: TRBV28; D gene: TRBD2; J gene: TRBJ2-2; clone size: many; CDR3 protein: CASNLAGGENTGELFF; CDR3 DNA: TGTGCCAGCAATCTTGCGGGGGGCGAGAACACCGGGGAGCTGTTTTTT
V gene: TRBV20-1; D gene: TRBD1; J gene: TRBJ2-3; clone size: many; CDR3 protein: CSATSGTGGPDTQYF; CDR3 DNA: TGCAGTGCTACGTCGGGGACAGGGGGCCCCGATACGCAGTATTTT
V gene: TRBV6-1; D gene: -; J gene: TRBJ1-2; clone size: -; CDR3 protein: CASSGAETIYGYTF; CDR3 DNA: TGTGCCAGCAGCGGGGCGGAGACAATCTATGGCTACACCTTC
V gene: TRBV12-3/TRBV12-4; D gene: TRBD1; J gene: TRBJ1-4; clone size: -; CDR3 protein: CALSPVPLPGQGDEKLFF; CDR3 DNA: TGTGCCCTCAGTCCCGTCCCCCTACCGGGACAGGGGGATGAAAAACTGTTTTTT
V gene: TRBV7-9; D gene: -; J gene: TRBJ1-1; clone size: many; CDR3 protein: CASSLASPGAFF; CDR3 DNA: TGTGCCAGCAGCTTAGCGTCCCCTGGAGCTTTCTTT
V gene: TRBV5-1; D gene: TRBD2; J gene: TRBJ2-7; clone size: many; CDR3 protein: CASSLSPAGGPNEQYF; CDR3 DNA: TGCGCCAGCAGCTTGTCCCCAGCGGGGGGGCCCAACGAGCAGTACTTC
V gene: TRBV5-1; D gene: TRBD2; J gene: TRBJ2-5; clone size: few; CDR3 protein: CASSPRGGGKETQYF; CDR3 DNA: TGCGCCAGCAGCCCTCGGGGCGGGGGAAAAGAGACCCAGTACTTC
V gene: TRBV25-1; D gene: TRBD2; J gene: TRBJ2-1; clone size: many; CDR3 protein: CASSESGGRAANEQFF; CDR3 DNA: TGTGCCAGCAGTGAATCGGGTGGGAGGGCCGCGAATGAGCAGTTCTTC
V gene: TRBV29-1; D gene: -; J gene: TRBJ2-3; clone size: many; CDR3 protein: CSVTPSDTQYF; CDR3 DNA: TGCAGCGTGACACCGTCAGATACGCAGTATTTT
V gene: TRBV7-2; D gene: -; J gene: TRBJ1-2; clone size: many; CDR3 protein: CASSKTAITDVTNYGYTF; CDR3 DNA: TGTGCCAGCAGCAAGACTGCGATTACGGACGTTACCAACTATGGCTACACCTTC
V gene: TRBV20-1; D gene: -; J gene: TRBJ1-1; clone size: many; CDR3 protein: CSASGRTEAFF; CDR3 DNA: TGCAGTGCTAGTGGGAGGACTGAAGCTTTCTTT
V gene: TRBV5-1; D gene: TRBD1; J gene: TRBJ1-2; clone size: many; CDR3 protein: CASSPRTGANYGYTF; CDR3 DNA: TGCGCCAGCAGCCCTAGGACAGGGGCTAACTATGGCTACACCTTC
V gene: TRBV7-2; D gene: TRBD2; J gene: TRBJ2-3; clone size: many; CDR3 protein: CASSFLAGAGTDTQYF; CDR3 DNA: TGTGCCAGCAGCTTTTTAGCGGGAGCTGGAACAGATACGCAGTATTTT
V gene: TRBV5-1; D gene: TRBD2; J gene: TRBJ2-3; clone size: many; CDR3 protein: CASSFSGGGEDTQYF; CDR3 DNA: TGCGCCAGCAGCTTTAGCGGGGGAGGAGAAGATACGCAGTATTTT
V gene: TRBV5-1; D gene: TRBD2; J gene: TRBJ2-7; clone size: many; CDR3 protein: CASNSGFSYEQYF; CDR3 DNA: TGCGCCAGCAATAGCGGGTTCTCCTACGAGCAGTACTTC
V gene: TRBV10-3; D gene: -; J gene: TRBJ1-1; clone size: few; CDR3 protein: CAISGGLSGGNTEAFF; CDR3 DNA: TGTGCCATCAGTGGGGGGCTTTCTGGGGGGAACACTGAAGCTTTCTTT
V gene: TRBV7-9; D gene: TRBD1; J gene: TRBJ1-5; clone size: -; CDR3 protein: CASSIGQGNQPQHF; CDR3 DNA: TGTGCCAGCAGCATAGGACAGGGCAATCAGCCCCAGCATTTT
V gene: TRBV12-3/TRBV12-4; D gene: -; J gene: TRBJ1-5; clone size: many; CDR3 protein: CASSRDWNSNQPQHF; CDR3 DNA: TGTGCCAGCAGCCGCGACTGGAATAGCAATCAGCCCCAGCATTTT
V gene: TRBV3-1; D gene: TRBD1; J gene: TRBJ1-4; clone size: few; CDR3 protein: CASSQGPWAGGSEKLFF; CDR3 DNA: TGTGCCAGCAGCCAAGGCCCTTGGGCAGGGGGCAGCGAAAAACTGTTTTTT
V gene: TRBV11-2; D gene: -; J gene: TRBJ2-3; clone size: many; CDR3 protein: CASRGGSSTDTQYF; CDR3 DNA: TGTGCCAGCAGGGGCGGGTCAAGCACAGATACGCAGTATTTT
V gene: TRBV7-2; D gene: -; J gene: TRBJ1-4; clone size: many; CDR3 protein: CASSLERGSEKLFF; CDR3 DNA: TGTGCCAGCAGCTTAGAGAGGGGGAGTGAAAAACTGTTTTTT
V gene: TRBV6-1; D gene: TRBD2; J gene: TRBJ2-1; clone size: many; CDR3 protein: CASTPGLAGGSYNEQFF; CDR3 DNA: TGTGCCAGCACCCCGGGACTAGCGGGGGGGTCCTACAATGAGCAGTTCTTC
V gene: TRBV12-3/TRBV12-4; D gene: -; J gene: TRBJ1-5; clone size: many; CDR3 protein: CASSFNSNQPQHF; CDR3 DNA: TGTGCCAGCAGTTTTAATAGCAATCAGCCCCAGCATTTT
V gene: TRBV7-2; D gene: -; J gene: TRBJ2-4; clone size: many; CDR3 protein: CASSESTLLAKNIQYF; CDR3 DNA: TGTGCCAGCAGCGAAAGCACACTATTAGCCAAAAACATTCAGTACTTC
V gene: TRBV29-1; D gene: -; J gene: TRBJ2-2; clone size: -; CDR3 protein: CSGRNTGELFF; CDR3 DNA: TGCAGCGGCAGGAACACCGGGGAGCTGTTTTTT
V gene: TRBV18; D gene: TRBD1; J gene: TRBJ1-3; clone size: few; CDR3 protein: CASSPPVRGPGNTIYF; CDR3 DNA: TGTGCCAGCTCACCACCGGTCAGGGGGCCTGGAAACACCATATATTTT
V gene: TRBV21-1; D gene: -; J gene: TRBJ1-6; clone size: many; CDR3 protein: CASSRKQGGHSPLHF; CDR3 DNA: TGTGCCAGCAGCAGAAAGCAGGGGGGTCACTCACCCCTCCACTTT
V gene: TRBV6-2/TRBV6-3; D gene: -; J gene: TRBJ2-5; clone size: many; CDR3 protein: CASSYSPEIGAKHF; CDR3 DNA: TGTGCCAGCAGTTACTCACCCGAAATCGGGGCTAAGCACTTC
V gene: TRBV30; D gene: -; J gene: TRBJ1-3; clone size: -; CDR3 protein: CAWSSGGVGNTIYF; CDR3 DNA: TGTGCCTGGAGCTCGGGGGGAGTCGGAAACACCATATATTTT
V gene: TRBV29-1; D gene: -; J gene: TRBJ1-1; clone size: many; CDR3 protein: CSVRDTGNTEAFF; CDR3 DNA: TGCAGCGTAAGGGACACAGGGAACACTGAAGCTTTCTTT
V gene: TRBV12-3/TRBV12-4; D gene: -; J gene: TRBJ2-1; clone size: many; CDR3 protein: CASSLASSYNEQFF; CDR3 DNA: TGTGCCAGCAGTTTGGCCAGCTCCTACAATGAGCAGTTCTTC
V gene: TRBV2; D gene: TRBD1; J gene: TRBJ1-4; clone size: -; CDR3 protein: CASSERGGGNEKLFF; CDR3 DNA: TGTGCCAGCAGTGAACGGGGAGGGGGCAATGAAAAACTGTTTTTT
V gene: TRBV6-1; D gene: TRBD2; J gene: TRBJ2-5; clone size: many; CDR3 protein: CASSNSGNPQETQYF; CDR3 DNA: TGTGCCAGCAGTAATAGCGGGAACCCCCAAGAGACCCAGTACTTC
V gene: TRBV4-3; D gene: -; J gene: TRBJ2-6; clone size: many; CDR3 protein: CASSQVGTGANVLTF; CDR3 DNA: TGCGCCAGCAGCCAAGTGGGGACCGGGGCCAACGTCCTGACTTTC
V gene: TRBV27; D gene: -; J gene: TRBJ1-6; clone size: many; CDR3 protein: CASSWGRETPLHF; CDR3 DNA: TGTGCCAGCAGTTGGGGAAGGGAGACACCCCTCCACTTT
V gene: TRBV11-2; D gene: -; J gene: TRBJ2-1; clone size: -; CDR3 protein: CASSLGMLANNEQFF; CDR3 DNA: TGTGCCAGCAGCCTCGGTATGCTCGCAAACAATGAGCAGTTCTTC
V gene: TRBV5-6; D gene: -; J gene: TRBJ1-2; clone size: many; CDR3 protein: CASSLYGFAGGYTF; CDR3 DNA: TGTGCCAGCAGCTTGTACGGTTTTGCGGGGGGCTACACCTTC
V gene: TRBV15; D gene: -; J gene: TRBJ1-1; clone size: many; CDR3 protein: CATSSKVNTEAFF; CDR3 DNA: TGTGCCACCAGCTCCAAGGTGAACACTGAAGCTTTCTTT
V gene: TRBV20-1; D gene: TRBD2; J gene: TRBJ2-3; clone size: many; CDR3 protein: CSARLAGAPSTDTQYF; CDR3 DNA: TGCAGTGCTCGACTAGCGGGTGCCCCTAGCACAGATACGCAGTATTTT
V gene: TRBV4-3; D gene: -; J gene: TRBJ2-7; clone size: -; CDR3 protein: CASSQGTDYEQYF; CDR3 DNA: TGCGCCAGCAGCCAAGGGACTGACTACGAGCAGTACTTC
V gene: TRBV25-1; D gene: TRBD1; J gene: TRBJ1-1; clone size: few; CDR3 protein: CASSKGQGTEAFF; CDR3 DNA: TGTGCCAGCAGTAAAGGACAGGGAACTGAAGCTTTCTTT
V gene: TRBV10-3; D gene: -; J gene: TRBJ1-5; clone size: -; CDR3 protein: CAISESIGSNQPQHF; CDR3 DNA: TGTGCCATCAGTGAGTCCATCGGTAGCAATCAGCCCCAGCATTTT
V gene: TRBV3-1; D gene: -; J gene: TRBJ2-5; clone size: many; CDR3 protein: CASSRGPPGETQYF; CDR3 DNA: TGTGCCAGCAGCCGCGGACCACCGGGGGAGACCCAGTACTTC
V gene: TRBV20-1; D gene: -; J gene: TRBJ2-5; clone size: many; CDR3 protein: CSASPLLNSGQETQYF; CDR3 DNA: TGCAGTGCTAGCCCACTTCTAAATAGCGGCCAAGAGACCCAGTACTTC